This T cell receptor (beta chain) derives from a study of graft-versus-host responses after intestinal transplantation (dated by TCRdb to about 2021). Concerning the study at large: The transplants that recipients received were multivisceral, liver-intestinal, or isolated intestinal. Instead of going to the commercial service, samples from a few later patients were sequenced in-house on an Illumina MiSeq and processed with MiXCR. Every recipient was given anti-thymocyte globulin induction, then maintenance tacrolimus and steroids for roughly three years. The cohort enrolled some 25 intestinal transplant recipients including one retransplant, and a few patients lacking pretransplant specimens were excluded. After intestinal transplantation, graft-versus-host and host-versus-graft alloreactive T cell clones were followed in the graft, circulation and bone marrow using bulk TCR-beta CDR3 sequencing. Donor T cell macrochimerism was defined as a peak of at least 4% donor T cells among recipient peripheral blood mononuclear cells. Alloreactive clones were identified by sequencing pre-transplant mixed lymphocyte reaction products and comparing them with unstimulated pre-transplant donor and recipient T cells.

Paper-wide results and their limitations: GvH clones were detected in recipient bone marrow, and some appeared earlier in ileal mucosa or blood, consistent with an intestinal mucosal origin. The relatively low number and heterogeneity of intestinal transplant patients limited the conclusions. In patients with donor T cell macrochimerism, the allografts had high GvH to HvG T cell clonal ratios. Early after transplant, peak levels of circulating GvH clones were found to be associated with declines in HvG clones.

On this clone itself: No cognate antigen has been identified for it. No clone much larger than this one lies a single base away; base qualities are absent.

CDR1 and CDR2 are drawn from the germline V gene: SGHRS, YFSETQ. Trimming takes 6 bases from V and 4 bases from J, and the germline ends sit 12 bases apart. The CDR3 has 13 amino acids, counting the end cysteine and phenylalanine. The CDR3 DNA has 39 bases and is translated from base 1. Libraries came from the immunoSEQ multiplex PCR assay. For most patients, genomic DNA was isolated with the Qiagen DNeasy Blood and Tissue Kit and shipped frozen to Adaptive Biotechnologies for TCR sequencing. For most patients, high-throughput TCR-beta CDR3 sequencing of genomic DNA was performed by Adaptive Biotechnologies. For the original study's pipeline: TCR sequencing data for more than 15 patients were retrieved from Adaptive's ImmunoSEQ software; a few other patients were processed with MiXCR and VDJtools. CD4 versus CD8 sorting errors were corrected by removing sequences found in both subsets at a frequency ratio below 5:1. CDR3 nucleotide sequences shared between donor and recipient were removed because their origin could not be assigned. Alloreactive clones required at least 2-fold expansion over unstimulated cells and minimum CFSE-low frequency of 0.002% (template counts) or 0.001% (read counts). Clones detected in sequenced pre-transplant spleen, lymph node, or MLR CFSE-low populations of the donor or recipient were defined as mappable. Cumulative frequency of alloreactive clones was calculated as a percentage of all sequences weighted by copy number. Held by TCRdb, this immuneACCESS table contains in-frame sequences only and omits some clones. Under half of the omission traces to an unresolved V gene where checked; the cause of the rest is unknown. The DNA was the basis for D and trimming; V, J and clone size are from that table. Counted in this sample were 130,000 or so clones; about 93% of them appeared once. The top ten clones comprise 0.19% of the sample.

In light of the paper, this sample's time point label describes: cells obtained before transplantation from donor or recipient. CD3+CD4+ and CD3+CD8+ populations were FACS-sorted from unstimulated pre-transplant donor and recipient cells taken from spleen or lymph nodes. Here the sequenced sample was unstimulated CD4+ T cells sorted from spleen or lymph node cells, taken before intestinal transplant. This clonotype originated in a human donor who received an intestinal transplant. The chain couples TRBV5-1 to TRBJ2-3, with TRBD1 perhaps the D gene, on 6 matching bases. The nucleotide sequence is given as TGCGCCAGCAACGACAGGAACTCAGATACGCAGTATTTT. This translates into CASNDRNSDTQYF.